A single sample gave rise to the 30 T cell receptor beta chains below, sequenced in a study of blood T cell repertoires in COVID-19. The data were produced by immunoSEQ multiplex PCR, yet TCRdb's version contains in-frame clones alone and is incomplete. The table lists just over 300,000 clones, roughly nine tenths of them singletons, with about 1.7% in the top ten. The specimen was peripheral blood. These receptors all come from a woman aged 25-40 years with COVID-19, enrolled during active disease.

As concerns this clone: This sample also contains other DNA sequences that code for the same CDR3. The rearrangement links TRBV11-2 to TRBJ2-4; no firm D call. The CDR3 has 14 residues. Germline loops: CDR1 SGHAT, CDR2 FQNNGV. Trimming took off 4 bases at V and 0 bases at J, with 7 bases between the two ends. CDR3 sequence: CASSSRLAKNIQYF. CDR3 coding DNA: TGTGCCAGCAGCTCCAGACTAGCCAAAAACATTCAGTACTTC.

The table lists this clone with a count of one. The chain is built from TRBV19 and TRBJ2-6; TRBD1 aligns across 9 bases. The CDR3 runs to 18 residues. The ends lost 2 bases at V and 0 bases at J; junction bases unmatched: 5. The germline gives CDR1 LNHDA, CDR2 SQIVND (reference sequence). CDR3 DNA: TGTGCCAGTAGTATATTATTGACAGGGGGCTCTGGGGCCAACGTCCTGACTTTC. Residues: CASSILLTGGSGANVLTF.

This chain uses TRBV7-8 with TRBJ2-6; weak D call: TRBD1 (5 bases). CDR1 is SGHVS, CDR2 FQNEAQ, per germline. The CDR3 is 14 amino acids. V was cut by 8 bases and J by 2 bases, with 10 bases left in between. The CDR3 loop reads CASGALAGANVLTF. The CDR3 DNA follows: TGTGCCAGCGGGGCGTTGGCTGGGGCCAACGTCCTGACTTTC.

In this sample, this clone turned up a few times. This rearrangement joins TRBV18 to TRBJ1-3; the D gene is possibly TRBD1 (6 bases). The CDR3 extends over 14 amino acids. The ends were cut back, 3 bases at V and 3 bases at J, with 9 bases in the middle. Germline V gene lookup returns CDR1 KGHSH and CDR2 LQKENI. CDR3 sequence reads: CASSPVDSGNTIYF. The CDR3 DNA sequence: TGTGCCAGCTCACCCGTGGACAGTGGAAACACCATATATTTT.

The chain links TRBV19 to TRBJ2-3; 9 bases align to TRBD2. The CDR3 length is 16 residues. V lost 2 bases to trimming and J lost 4 bases; unmatched junction nucleotides: 7. Germline assignment: CDR1 LNHDA and CDR2 SQIVND (reference sequence). CDR3 bases: TGTGCCAGTAGTATATCGGGAGCGGGGGGCTCAGATACGCAGTATTTT. Translating gives CASSISGAGGSDTQYF.

The chain links TRBV29-1 to TRBJ1-2; no reliable D call. Per the germline V gene, CDR1 is SQVTM and CDR2 is ANQGSEA. Trimming removed 6 bases from V and 7 bases from J, with 12 bases in between. The length of the CDR3 is 11 residues. Written as DNA, the CDR3 is TGCAGCGTCCCCAGCGGCGGTGGCTACACCTTC. Translating gives CSVPSGGGYTF. Full variable domain (missing parts from reference TRBV29-1 and TRBJ1-2): SAVISQKPSRDICQRGTSLTIQCQVDSQVTMMFWYRQQPGQSLTLIATANQGSEATYESGFVIDKFPISRPNLTFSTLTVSNMSPEDSSIYLCSVPSGGGYTFGSGTRLTVV.

This rearrangement joins TRBV11-3 to TRBJ2-7; D is unresolved. The V end was cut by 0 bases, the J end by 3 bases, with 6 bases between. CDR3 length: 13 residues. Germline V gene sequence: CDR1 SGHNT, CDR2 YENEEA. The CDR3 DNA follows: TGTGCCAGCAGCTTAGACACCTACTACGAGCAGTACTTC. Protein sequence: CASSLDTYYEQYF.

This chain links TRBV5-1 with TRBJ2-3; 9 bases match TRBD1. Germline V lookup: CDR1 SGHRS, CDR2 YFSETQ. V shed 7 bases, J shed 1 base, and the junction held 4 bases outside the gene matches. The CDR3 is 14 amino acids. CDR3 region: CASARDRGTDTQYF. CDR3 bases: TGCGCCAGCGCGAGGGACAGGGGCACAGATACGCAGTATTTT. Drawing the rest from reference TRBV5-1 and TRBJ2-3, the complete variable domain is KAGVTQTPRYLIKTRGQQVTLSCSPISGHRSVSWYQQTPGQGLQFLFEYFSETQRNKGNFPGRFSGRQFSNSRSEMNVSTLELGDSALYLCASARDRGTDTQYFGPGTRLTVL.

The rearrangement uses TRBV4-3 and TRBJ2-3; TRBD2 aligns across 8 bases. The CDR3 loop spans 16 amino acids. In germline, CDR1 is LGHNA, CDR2 YSLEER. Trimming cost V 1 base and J 2 bases; bases outside gene matches: 5. The CDR3, as DNA: TGCGCCAGCAGCCAAGCGGCGCGGGGGGCCACAGATACGCAGTATTTT. This translates into CASSQAARGATDTQYF.

V is TRBV19 and J is TRBJ1-2; D is possibly TRBD1 (5 bases). This CDR3 has 14 amino acids. The germline CDR1 and CDR2 sequences are LNHDA and SQIVND (reference sequence). V lost 5 bases and J 4 bases, leaving 14 bases between the germline ends. This CDR3 reads CASSYRGLPYGYTF. CDR3 DNA: TGTGCCAGTAGTTATAGGGGCCTACCCTATGGCTACACCTTC.

CDR3 in amino acids: CASSLQGNEKLFF. CDR3 nucleotide sequence: TGTGCCAGCAGCTTACAGGGTAATGAAAAACTGTTTTTT. The V call is TRBV11-2, the J call TRBJ1-4, with D tentatively TRBD1 (5 bases). The ends were cut back, 2 bases at V and 4 bases at J, with 5 bases in the middle. This CDR3 has 13 amino acids. Germline lookup yields CDR1 SGHAT and CDR2 FQNNGV.

The J gene is TRBJ2-7, the V gene TRBV7-9; the D gene is possibly TRBD2 (6 bases). This CDR3 has 15 amino acids. Trimming shortened V by 3 bases and J by 0 bases, and 12 bases separated the two germline ends. Germline V CDR1 and CDR2: SEHNR, FQNEAQ (reference sequence). The CDR3 protein is CASSFGGFGSYEQYF. The CDR3 nucleotides read TGTGCCAGCAGCTTCGGGGGATTCGGCTCCTACGAGCAGTACTTC.

Only one count was recorded for this clone. The rearrangement links TRBV6-5 to TRBJ1-1; D ambiguous. CDR3 length: 13 residues. The germline V gene encodes CDR1 MNHEY and CDR2 SVGAGI. The V gene lost 9 bases and the J gene lost 0 bases, with 11 bases spanning the gap. In DNA, the CDR3 is TGTGCCAGTCCCAAGACACTGAACACTGAAGCTTTCTTT. This sequence encodes CASPKTLNTEAFF.

The J gene is TRBJ1-4, the V gene TRBV28; tentatively, D is TRBD1 (5 bases). Per the germline V gene, CDR1 is MDHEN and CDR2 is SYDVKM. CDR3 length equals 15 residues. V shed 7 bases and J shed 8 bases, with 20 bases lying between them. CDR3: CASTLYVGLREKLFF. For the CDR3, the DNA is TGTGCCAGCACTCTTTATGTGGGGCTTAGGGAAAAACTGTTTTTT.

This sequence joins TRBV12-5 and TRBJ2-6, with D maybe TRBD2 (5 bases). The germline V gene has CDR1 LGHNT and CDR2 FRNRAP. This CDR3 has 21 amino acids. With 0 bases removed from V and 0 bases from J, the gap between germline ends came to 21 bases. CDR3 in amino acids: CASGLVIWGDGRFSGANVLTF. The DNA of the CDR3 is TGTGCTAGTGGTTTGGTAATTTGGGGAGATGGAAGATTCTCTGGGGCCAACGTCCTGACTTTC.

The chain couples TRBV6-2 or TRBV6-3 to TRBJ2-7; D is uncertain. Per germline, CDR1 MNHEY and CDR2 SVGEGT. The V gene lost 1 base and the J gene lost 0 bases, with 4 bases spanning the gap. CDR3 length: 13 residues. The CDR3 nucleotides are TGTGCCAGCAGTTACTACGGCTCCTACGAGCAGTACGTC. It codes for CASSYYGSYEQYV.

The chain is built from TRBV7-2 and TRBJ2-3; D is possibly TRBD2 (6 bases). Germline V CDR1 and CDR2: SGHTA, FQGNSA. Trimming removed 6 bases at V and 1 base at J, with 17 bases between. The CDR3 is made up of 16 amino acids. The CDR3: CASSPRGVAGTDTQYF. In DNA, the CDR3 is TGTGCCAGCAGTCCTAGGGGAGTAGCGGGCACAGATACGCAGTATTTT. Variable domain in full (rest from reference TRBV7-2 and TRBJ2-3): GAGVSQSPSNKVTEKGKDVELRCDPISGHTALYWYRQSLGQGLEFLIYFQGNSAPDKSGLPSDRFSAERTGGSVSTLTIQRTQQEDSAVYLCASSPRGVAGTDTQYFGPGTRLTVL.

The chain employs TRBV3-1 (or the pseudogene TRBV3-2) and TRBJ1-5, with D possibly TRBD1 on 5 matching bases. This CDR3 has 15 residues. Germline V gene lookup returns CDR1 LGHDT and CDR2 YNNKEL (reference sequence). Trimming took 3 bases from V and 6 from J, leaving 15 bases between them. CDR3 in DNA: TGTGCCAGCAGCCAGGCTAGGGGCACCGGTCAGCCCCAGCATTTT. Its translation is CASSQARGTGQPQHF.

The genes are TRBV2 and TRBJ1-6, with no clear D. CDR3 length equals 15 residues. V lost 5 bases, J lost 7 bases, and 15 bases lay in between. Per the germline V gene, CDR1 is SNHLY and CDR2 is FYNNEI. CDR3 nucleotides: TGTGCCAGCAGTTTGACTACATCTAGGAATTCACCCCTCCACTTT. Residues: CASSLTTSRNSPLHF. Complete variable domain (other parts from reference TRBV2 and TRBJ1-6): EPEVTQTPSHQVTQMGQEVILRCVPISNHLYFYWYRQILGQKVEFLVSFYNNEISEKSEIFDDQFSVERPDGSNFTLKIRSTKLEDSAMYFCASSLTTSRNSPLHFGNGTRLTVT.

This clone appeared a single time. This sequence joins TRBV28 and TRBJ1-4; a weak D match, TRBD1 (5 bases). Trimming removed 6 bases from V and 4 bases from J, with 12 bases in between. Germline V gene data show CDR1 as MDHEN and CDR2 as SYDVKM. This CDR3 comprises 14 residues. Here the CDR3 DNA reads TGTGCCAGCAGGCTCGGGGGTCTTAATGAAAAACTGTTTTTT. It codes for CASRLGGLNEKLFF.

V is TRBV11-2 and J is TRBJ1-2, with TRBD1 matching over 10 bases. Per germline, CDR1 SGHAT and CDR2 FQNNGV. V shed 5 bases, J shed 4 bases, and the junction held 7 bases outside the gene matches. CDR3 length: 15 residues. The CDR3 sequence is CASSKTGGETYGYTF. CDR3 DNA sequence: TGTGCCAGCAGCAAGACAGGGGGCGAAACCTATGGCTACACCTTC. Looking up the rest from reference TRBV11-2 and TRBJ1-2 gives the full variable domain: EAGVAQSPRYKIIEKRQSVAFWCNPISGHATLYWYQQILGQGPKLLIQFQNNGVVDDSQLPKDRFSAERLKGVDSTLKIQPAKLEDSAVYLCASSKTGGETYGYTFGSGTRLTVV.

V is TRBV7-2 and J is TRBJ1-2, with 8 nucleotides matching TRBD1. This CDR3 contains 16 residues. The germline CDR1 and CDR2 sequences are SGHTA and FQGNSA. V was clipped by 8 bases and J by 2 bases; unmatched bases: 13. CDR3 protein: CASDPGGSPGNYGYTF. The CDR3 region has the DNA TGTGCCAGCGACCCAGGGGGCAGTCCCGGGAACTATGGCTACACCTTC.

Only one count was recorded for this clone. V is TRBV6-4 and J is TRBJ1-4, with 7 bases aligning to TRBD1. V trimming: 5 bases; J trimming: 4 bases; junction bases outside the gene matches: 7. The CDR3 totals 15 residues. Germline V gene lookup returns CDR1 MRHNA and CDR2 SNTAGT. CDR3 sequence (DNA): TGTGCCAGCAGTTCACCGGGACAGATTAATGAAAAACTGTTTTTT. This translates into CASSSPGQINEKLFF.

The chain employs TRBV5-4 and TRBJ2-5; 11 bases align to TRBD2. From germline, CDR1 is SGHNT and CDR2 YYREEE (reference sequence). The CDR3 consists of 15 residues. The junction had 6 bases not matched to a gene; V was cut back by 4 bases and J by 4 bases. CDR3 sequence (DNA): TGTGCCAGCAGCCTACTAGCGGGGGTAGGAGAGACCCAGTACTTC. Translating it yields CASSLLAGVGETQYF.

The rearrangement joins TRBV11-2 to TRBJ2-1, with D perhaps matching TRBD2 (6 bases). Germline-derived CDR1 and CDR2 are SGHAT and FQNNGV. The V end lost 1 base, the J end lost 6 bases, and 10 bases lay between the germline ends. This CDR3 is built from 14 residues. In DNA form, the CDR3 reads TGTGCCAGCAGCTTAGGTGGAGGGATCAATGAGCAGTTCTTC. Translated, it gives CASSLGGGINEQFF. Based on the CDR3 plus reference TRBV11-2 and TRBJ2-1, the full variable domain is EAGVAQSPRYKIIEKRQSVAFWCNPISGHATLYWYQQILGQGPKLLIQFQNNGVVDDSQLPKDRFSAERLKGVDSTLKIQPAKLEDSAVYLCASSLGGGINEQFFGPGTRLTVL.

The chain recombines TRBV6-5 with TRBJ1-1; 8 bases are a match to TRBD1. CDR1 is MNHEY, CDR2 SVGAGI, per germline. V trimming: 8 bases; J trimming: 9 bases; junction bases outside the gene matches: 11. CDR3 size: 13 residues. Here the CDR3 reads CASGVTGAEKAFF. In DNA form, the CDR3 reads TGTGCCAGCGGAGTGACAGGGGCCGAAAAAGCTTTCTTT.

The rearrangement links TRBV12-5 to TRBJ2-5, with 8 bases identical to TRBD1. This CDR3 contains 15 residues. Germline CDR1 LGHNT, CDR2 FRNRAP. The ends lost 1 base at V and 3 bases at J; junction bases unmatched: 4. The CDR3 loop is CASGLAGQGKETQYF. Written as DNA, the CDR3 is TGTGCTAGTGGTTTGGCTGGACAGGGTAAAGAGACCCAGTACTTC.

The chain combines TRBV6-1 with TRBJ2-1; D might be TRBD2 (6 bases). V was cut by 3 bases and J by 1 base, with 7 bases left in between. The CDR3 has 14 residues. Germline-derived CDR1 and CDR2 are MNHNS and SASEGT. The CDR3 loop is CASSEAGSYNEQFF. DNA of the CDR3: TGTGCCAGCAGTGAGGCGGGGTCCTACAATGAGCAGTTCTTC.

The chain couples TRBV19 to TRBJ1-6, with 8 bases aligning to TRBD1. V trimming: 9 bases; J trimming: 7 bases; junction bases outside the gene matches: 5. Germline loops: CDR1 LNHDA, CDR2 SQIVND (reference sequence). CDR3 length equals 13 residues. The CDR3 sequence: CASGQGGNSPLHF. The CDR3 nucleotides read TGTGCCAGCGGACAGGGAGGAAATTCACCCCTCCACTTT.

In its sample, this clone was seen once. The chain carries TRBV6-2 or TRBV6-3 and TRBJ1-6; tentative D call: TRBD1 (5 bases). The CDR3 is 13 residues long. The germline V and J ends were trimmed by 5 bases and 9 bases, with 11 bases remaining between them. CDR1 and CDR2 (germline): MNHEY, SVGEGT. The CDR3: CASSTAGRSPLHF. In nucleotides, the CDR3 is TGTGCCAGCAGTACCGCGGGGCGTTCACCCCTCCACTTT.